The entry that follows covers one T cell receptor (beta chain) sequence. Its antigen is currently unknown. This sample was taken from a study of T cell repertoires and HLA-DP antigens. Study context: In vitro CD4+ alloreactivity was against HeLa-presented HLA-DP. Versus self, one alloantigen differed at one groove amino acid, the other at some eleven.

The data were produced by immunoSEQ multiplex PCR, yet TCRdb's version contains in-frame clones alone and is incomplete. In the table there are more than 90,000 clones, almost 95% of which are singletons. The V gene lost 4 bases and the J gene lost 1 base, with 13 bases spanning the gap. This CDR3 has 14 residues. Germline CDR1 GTSNPN, CDR2 SVGIG (reference sequence). The sample comprised CD4+ T cells from PBMCs. The chain uses TRBV30 and TRBJ1-1, with no clear D. The sequence was obtained from a woman younger than 35 in good health and CMV-seronegative. CDR3: CAWKSGRRNTEAFF. In nucleotides, the CDR3 is TGTGCCTGGAAATCGGGCAGGCGGAACACTGAAGCTTTCTTT.